Shown below are 2 T cell receptor beta chains from a single sample sequenced in a study of vaccination effects on CD4 cells after COVID-19. The data were produced by immunoSEQ multiplex PCR, yet TCRdb's version contains in-frame clones alone and is incomplete. The sample has 20,000 to 25,000 clones; about 73% are singletons. Following 10 days of culture, CD4+ T cells were isolated. Their antigen targets remain unknown. The specimen comprised CD4+ T cells from PBMCs cultured without peptide, sampled before COVID-19 vaccination. The receptors originated from a human donor who received a COVID-19 vaccine.

The chain uses TRBV7-9 and TRBJ1-1, with no clear D. Germline lookup yields CDR1 SEHNR and CDR2 FQNEAQ (reference sequence). The CDR3 spans 15 residues. V gave up 4 bases and J gave up 1 base, with 13 bases separating them. CDR3 protein: CASSSLGGSNTEAFF. DNA for the CDR3: TGTGCCAGCAGCTCTCTTGGTGGGTCGAACACTGAAGCTTTCTTT.

A few counts support this clone. This chain links TRBV14 with TRBJ1-6; tentatively, D is TRBD1 (5 bases). The CDR3 extends over 16 amino acids. The germline V gene has CDR1 SGHDN and CDR2 FVKESK. Trimming removed 0 bases at V and 9 bases at J, with 15 bases between. The CDR3 nucleotides read TGTGCCAGCAGCCAAGAGGGGACGGGACCGCCTTCACCCCTCCACTTT. This gives the protein CASSQEGTGPPSPLHF.